The 31 T cell receptor beta chains in this list originate from one sample, sequenced in a study of CD8+CD57+ T cells in acquired aplastic anemia. All sequencing subjects had displayed CD8+CD57+ cell expansion on flow cytometry. TCR beta VDJ and CDR3 were profiled, and genomic DNA was the template. A single record per CDR3 protein comes from TCRdb applying MiXCR to the reads. The table records fewer than 250,000 distinct CDR3 sequences, about 44% of them present only once. What was sequenced was sorted CD4+, CD8+, or CD8+CD57+ T cells (not recorded which) from PBMCs. These receptors originate from a human donor with aplastic anemia.

This clonotype was counted ten times or more. The chain carries TRBV20-1 and TRBJ2-1; 8 positions agree with TRBD2. CDR1 is DFQATT and CDR2 is SNEGSKA in the germline V gene (reference sequence). The length of the CDR3 is 15 residues. V lost 0 bases to trimming and J lost 5 bases; unmatched junction nucleotides: 6. This CDR3 reads CSARDGAGVDNEQFF. CDR3 sequence (DNA): TGCAGTGCTAGAGATGGAGCGGGGGTGGACAATGAGCAGTTCTTC.

This clonotype was detected many times. This sequence joins TRBV9 and TRBJ2-1; D is perhaps TRBD2 (6 bases). The CDR3 runs to 15 residues. V lost 1 base to trimming and J lost 8 bases, with 16 bases between them. Germline V gene data show CDR1 as SGDLS and CDR2 as YYNGEE. In nucleotides, the CDR3 is TGTGCCAGCAGCGTAATGGACATGGGGGGACATGAGCAGTTCTTC. Its protein product is CASSVMDMGGHEQFF. The complete variable domain, with remaining parts taken from reference TRBV9 and TRBJ2-1, reads DSGVTQTPKHLITATGQRVTLRCSPRSGDLSVYWYQQSLDQGLQFLIQYYNGEERAKGNILERFSAQQFPDLHSELNLSSLELGDSALYFCASSVMDMGGHEQFFGPGTRLTVL.

As for this clonotype: This may be a read error: a much more frequent sequence differs by one nucleotide. Given the absence of the conserved phenylalanine or tryptophan at the CDR3 end, a read error is likely. The chain recombines TRBV6-6 with TRBJ1-2; weak D call: TRBD1 (6 bases). The germline V and J ends were trimmed by 2 bases and 3 bases, with 10 bases remaining between them. The CDR3 runs to 14 residues. The germline gives CDR1 MNHNY, CDR2 SVGAGI (reference sequence). CDR3 sequence reads: CASSYMGAYYGYTL. The CDR3 nucleotides read TGTGCCAGCAGTTACATGGGGGCCTACTATGGCTACACCCTC.

As regards this clonotype: Mismatch with germline at one junction end may stem from a read error. The genes are TRBV29-1 and TRBJ2-2; 12 bases agree with TRBD2. This CDR3 comprises 14 residues. CDR1 and CDR2 from the germline V gene are SQVTM and ANQGSEA. This chain's CDR3 is CASSLAGGPGELFF. CDR3 bases: TGTGCCAGCAGTCTAGCGGGGGGGCCCGGGGAGCTGTTTTTT.

This clonotype has only a few counts. The CDR3 carries no conserved terminal phenylalanine or tryptophan, so it likely arises from a read error. The DNA is left out, because the CDR3 cannot be placed on it with certainty; the CDR3 is given as TCRdb lists it. The CDR3 spells CASSPPGR. The rearrangement links TRBV7-8 to TRBJ1-6; no DNA check was done on the table's D call, TRBD1. CDR1 is SGHVS, CDR2 FQNEAQ, per germline. The CDR3 is made up of 8 amino acids, end residues included.

The rearrangement joins TRBV5-1 to TRBJ2-5, with D perhaps assigned TRBD1 or TRBD2 (5 bases each). Germline assignment: CDR1 SGHRS and CDR2 YFSETQ. The CDR3 is 15 residues long. The V end was cut by 0 bases, the J end by 3 bases, with 12 bases between. This CDR3 is CASSLGGTREETQYF. In DNA, the CDR3 is TGCGCCAGCAGCTTGGGAGGGACCAGGGAAGAGACCCAGTACTTC.

This chain connects TRBV12-3 or TRBV12-4 to TRBJ2-5; D perhaps matches TRBD1 (6 bases). V lost 5 bases, J lost 5 bases, and 15 bases lay in between. The CDR3 extends over 14 amino acids. The CDR3 nucleotides are TGTGCCAGCAGTCGCAACAGGGTCTGGGAGACCCAGTACTTC. Amino acids: CASSRNRVWETQYF.

The chain uses TRBV20-1 and TRBJ2-7; D call uncertain. The CDR3 extends over 12 amino acids. Germline lookup yields CDR1 DFQATT and CDR2 SNEGSKA (reference sequence). Trimming cost V 4 bases and J 3 bases, with 10 bases left between them. CDR3 DNA: TGCAGTGCTACAGGTAGTGGCTACGAGCAGTACTTC. It is translated as CSATGSGYEQYF.

This clonotype was observed a few times. This chain uses TRBV6-6 with TRBJ2-1, with TRBD2 identical over 7 bases. The CDR3 covers 12 residues. The germline gives CDR1 MNHNY, CDR2 SVGAGI (reference sequence). V lost 7 bases to trimming and J lost 16 bases; unmatched junction nucleotides: 13. Written as DNA, the CDR3 is TGTGCCAGCACCCTAGCAGCGGGAAACTCCTTCTTC. As protein: CASTLAAGNSFF.

The chain combines TRBV6-1 with TRBJ1-4, with 8 bases lining up with TRBD1. The V gene end was trimmed by 5 bases and the J gene end by 7 bases; junction bases not matched to a gene: 12. CDR3 size: 16 residues. The germline V gene has CDR1 MNHNS and CDR2 SASEGT. CDR3 loop: CASSYSKDREIEKLFF. CDR3 in DNA: TGTGCCAGCAGTTATTCCAAGGACAGGGAGATTGAAAAACTGTTTTTT.

The chain joins TRBV7-9 to TRBJ2-2, with 11 positions matching TRBD2. The CDR3 has 17 amino acids. Germline V gene lookup returns CDR1 SEHNR and CDR2 FQNEAQ (reference sequence). With 2 bases clipped from V and 2 bases from J, the junction kept 4 bases outside the gene matches. The chain's CDR3 is CASSLPSGGLNTGELFF. The CDR3 DNA follows: TGTGCCAGCAGCTTACCTAGCGGGGGGCTAAACACCGGGGAGCTGTTTTTT.

J is TRBJ2-7 and V is TRBV7-3; 7 bases map to TRBD2. Germline V gene data show CDR1 as SGHTA and CDR2 as FQGTGA. The CDR3 is made up of 16 amino acids. V shed 0 bases, J shed 5 bases, and the junction held 10 bases outside the gene matches. CDR3 sequence reads: CASSLTSRGSFNEQYF. The CDR3 DNA follows: TGTGCCAGCAGCTTAACTTCGCGCGGGAGCTTCAACGAGCAGTACTTC.

A word on this clonotype: This sequence may be a read error, since a much larger clone differs from it by one base. The V gene is TRBV9, the J gene TRBJ2-1; the D gene is possibly TRBD2 (5 bases). With 4 bases removed from V and 8 bases from J, the gap between germline ends came to 13 bases. CDR3 length: 13 residues. Germline assignment: CDR1 SGDLS and CDR2 YYNGEE. CDR3 region: CASSNQRNDEQFF. In nucleotides, the CDR3 is TGTGCCAGCAGCAACCAGCGGAACGATGAGCAGTTCTTC.

This clonotype was counted ten times or more. The CDR3 nucleotides read TGTGCCAGCAGCCGGGACAGCTACAATGAGCAGTTCTTC. Translation gives CASSRDSYNEQFF. This chain connects TRBV7-9 to TRBJ2-1, with 7 bases aligning to TRBD1. CDR3 length: 13 residues. Germline CDR1 is SEHNR and CDR2 is FQNEAQ (reference sequence). V dropped 5 bases and J dropped 3; count of bases not matched to a gene: 1.

The chain has TRBV15 and TRBJ2-7, with D perhaps matching TRBD2 (6 bases). This CDR3 is built from 13 residues. CDR1 is LNHNV, CDR2 YYDKDF, per germline (reference sequence). V shed 1 base and J shed 7 bases, with 11 bases lying between them. CDR3 protein: CATSRASVREQYF. The CDR3 bases are TGTGCCACCAGCAGAGCTAGCGTGAGGGAGCAGTACTTC.

Notes on this clonotype: A much bigger clone sits one base away, suggesting this may be a read error. It is likely a read error, because the conserved phenylalanine at the end of the CDR3 is missing. Because the CDR3's place on the DNA is in doubt, the DNA is left out and the CDR3 is given as listed by TCRdb. The chain joins TRBV12-5 to TRBJ1-2; the table names TRBD1, a call not compared with the DNA. CDR1 is LGHNT, CDR2 FRNRAP, per germline. The CDR3 is 10 residues long, ends included. CDR3 sequence reads: CASGPMGVTL.

The rearrangement joins TRBV9 to TRBJ2-5; the D gene is possibly TRBD2 (5 bases). Germline-derived CDR1 and CDR2 are SGDLS and YYNGEE. The CDR3 extends over 15 amino acids. V shed 3 bases and J shed 5 bases, with 17 bases lying between them. This CDR3 is CASSAWTSIMETQYF. Written as DNA, the CDR3 is TGTGCCAGCAGCGCCTGGACTTCGATTATGGAGACCCAGTACTTC.

This clonotype has at least ten counts. The V call is TRBV20-1, the J call TRBJ2-3, with TRBD2 identical over 11 bases. Germline CDR1 DFQATT, CDR2 SNEGSKA (reference sequence). CDR3 length: 15 residues. With 0 bases clipped from V and 3 bases from J, the junction kept 2 bases outside the gene matches. CDR3 coding DNA: TGCAGTGCTAGAGACATAGCGGGGGGGACAGATACGCAGTATTTT. Its protein is CSARDIAGGTDTQYF.

The rearrangement uses TRBV29-1 and TRBJ2-2; 7 bases match TRBD2. The CDR3 length is 17 residues. With V trimmed by 0 bases and J by 3 bases, 10 bases remained unmatched. Germline-derived CDR1 and CDR2 are SQVTM and ANQGSEA. The CDR3 here is CSVEDGAGPRDTGELFF. The CDR3 DNA follows: TGCAGCGTTGAAGACGGAGCGGGGCCACGGGACACCGGGGAGCTGTTTTTT.

This chain uses TRBV11-1 with TRBJ2-7; perhaps TRBD1 as D (5 bases). V lost 5 bases and J lost 6, with 17 bases in between. This CDR3 is built from 14 residues. CDR1 and CDR2 from the germline V gene are SGHAT and FQDESV (reference sequence). CDR3 DNA sequence: TGTGCCAGCAGCGGACCGACAGCCTCCCCCGAGCAGTACTTC. Its translation is CASSGPTASPEQYF. The full variable domain, completed using reference TRBV11-1 and TRBJ2-7, is EAEVAQSPRYKITEKSQAVAFWCDPISGHATLYWYRQILGQGPELLVQFQDESVVDDSQLPKDRFSAERLKGVDSTLKIQPAELGDSAMYLCASSGPTASPEQYFGPGTRLTVT.

The gene calls are TRBV9 and TRBJ2-3; tentatively, D is TRBD2 (7 bases). The CDR3 runs to 15 residues. V lost 4 bases and J 4 bases, leaving 16 bases between the germline ends. In germline, CDR1 is SGDLS, CDR2 YYNGEE. The CDR3 here is CASSRAWGGADTQYF. CDR3 coding DNA: TGTGCCAGCAGCCGAGCGTGGGGGGGCGCAGATACGCAGTATTTT.

The chain uses TRBV19 and TRBJ1-5, with a tentative D call TRBD1 (6 bases). The CDR3 is 14 residues long. Trimming cost V 10 bases and J 5 bases, with 18 bases left between them. Germline V CDR1 and CDR2: LNHDA, SQIVND (reference sequence). The CDR3 DNA reads as TGTGCCACTGTCCCGGGACACCAGCATCAGCCCCAGCATTTT. Its translation is CATVPGHQHQPQHF.

This clonotype occurred many times. The V call is TRBV11-2, the J call TRBJ1-1; D is ambiguous. CDR1 SGHAT and CDR2 FQNNGV come from the germline V gene. The V end was cut by 2 bases, the J end by 2 bases, with 12 bases between. This CDR3 comprises 15 residues. The CDR3 here is CASSLTSRGNTEAFF. The CDR3 nucleotides read TGTGCCAGCAGCTTAACCAGTCGAGGCAACACTGAAGCTTTCTTT.

This clonotype was counted a few times. A read error may explain this, as a much larger clone is one base away. The chain links TRBV7-2 to TRBJ1-3; D unclear. Germline CDR1 is SGHTA and CDR2 is FQGNSA. CDR3 length equals 14 residues. CDR3 sequence: CASSLGRAGNTMYF. The CDR3 DNA is TGTGCCAGCAGCTTAGGGAGGGCTGGAAACACCATGTATTTT. The full variable domain, in which reference TRBV7-2 and TRBJ1-3 provide the parts outside the CDR3, is GAGVSQSPSNKVTEKGKDVELRCDPISGHTALYWYRQSLGQGLEFLIYFQGNSAPDKSGLPSDRFSAERTGGSVSTLTIQRTQQEDSAVYLCASSLGRAGNTMYFGEGSWLTVV.

The chain uses TRBV14 and TRBJ2-1; no clear D. Trimming took 0 bases from V and 0 from J, leaving 18 bases between them. CDR1 is SGHDN, CDR2 FVKESK, per germline. The CDR3 is made up of 19 amino acids. The DNA for the CDR3 is TGTGCCAGCAGCCAAGAATTAGAGCGACGTATTAGCTCCTACAATGAGCAGTTCTTC. This codes for CASSQELERRISSYNEQFF.

Turning to this clonotype: A much larger clone sits a single nucleotide away, making a read error possible. The rearrangement joins TRBV7-2 to TRBJ2-3; a weak D match, TRBD1 (5 bases). Germline CDR1 reads SGHTA; CDR2 reads FQGNSA. The V and J ends lost 5 bases and 5 bases respectively, with 20 bases between them. The length of the CDR3 is 16 residues. The CDR3 protein is CASSIGAGRVIDTQYF. The CDR3 DNA reads as TGTGCCAGCAGCATAGGTGCTGGCAGGGTCATAGATACGCAGTATTTT. Filled out from reference TRBV7-2 and TRBJ2-3, the complete variable domain reads GAGVSQSPSNKVTEKGKDVELRCDPISGHTALYWYRQSLGQGLEFLIYFQGNSAPDKSGLPSDRFSAERTGGSVSTLTIQRTQQEDSAVYLCASSIGAGRVIDTQYFGPGTRLTVL.

In this sample, this clonotype turned up once. The CDR3 sequence is CASSEQDSLEETQYF. The CDR3 DNA is TGTGCCAGCAGTGAACAGGATTCCCTCGAAGAGACCCAGTACTTC. V usage is TRBV6-1 and J usage is TRBJ2-5, with D unclear. Germline V gene data show CDR1 as MNHNS and CDR2 as SASEGT. V was cut by 2 bases and J by 3 bases, with 13 bases left in between. The CDR3 length is 15 residues.

The chain recombines TRBV20-1 with TRBJ2-7, with 7 bases lining up with TRBD1. The CDR3 is made up of 13 amino acids. V trimming: 6 bases; J trimming: 4 bases; junction bases outside the gene matches: 9. Germline assignment: CDR1 DFQATT and CDR2 SNEGSKA (reference sequence). CDR3 loop: CSAKDRLGYEQYF. The CDR3 DNA is TGCAGTGCCAAGGACAGGCTCGGGTACGAGCAGTACTTC.

In its sample, this clonotype was seen many times. The genes are TRBV20-1 and TRBJ2-1; 9 bases are a match to TRBD2. With V trimmed by 1 base and J by 14 bases, 6 bases remained unmatched. Germline assignment: CDR1 DFQATT and CDR2 SNEGSKA (reference sequence). This CDR3 has 12 residues. CDR3 coding DNA: TGCAGTGCTAGAGTAGCGGGGGTCGGCGAGTTCTTC. Translation: CSARVAGVGEFF.

This clonotype came up many times. The CDR3 sequence is CATSEQPYGYTF. The CDR3 coding sequence is TGTGCCACCAGCGAACAGCCTTATGGCTACACCTTC. The rearrangement uses TRBV24-1 and TRBJ1-2; no firm D call. Germline lookup yields CDR1 KGHDR and CDR2 SFDVKD. The CDR3 runs 12 residues. Trimming shortened V by 7 bases and J by 5 bases, and 10 bases separated the two germline ends.

This clonotype was counted many times. V and J are TRBV7-9 and TRBJ1-2; 8 nucleotides line up with TRBD1. CDR3 length equals 14 residues. V lost 1 base and J lost 6; bases outside the gene matches: 4. In germline, CDR1 is SEHNR, CDR2 FQNEAQ (reference sequence). DNA for the CDR3: TGTGCCAGCAGCTTAGAGGACAGGGTGGATGGCTACACCTTC. Its protein product is CASSLEDRVDGYTF.